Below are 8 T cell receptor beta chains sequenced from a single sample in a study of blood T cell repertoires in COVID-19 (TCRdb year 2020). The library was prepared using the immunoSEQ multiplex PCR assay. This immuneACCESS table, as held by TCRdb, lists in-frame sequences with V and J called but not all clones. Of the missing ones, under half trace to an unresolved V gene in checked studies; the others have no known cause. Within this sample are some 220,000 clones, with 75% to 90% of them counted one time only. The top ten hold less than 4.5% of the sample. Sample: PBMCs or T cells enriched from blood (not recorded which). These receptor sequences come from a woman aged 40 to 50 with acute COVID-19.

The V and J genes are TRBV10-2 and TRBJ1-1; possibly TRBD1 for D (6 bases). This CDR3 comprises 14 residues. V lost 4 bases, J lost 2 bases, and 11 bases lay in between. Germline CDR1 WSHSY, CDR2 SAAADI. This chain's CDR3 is CASSATGVNTEAFF. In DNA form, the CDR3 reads TGCGCCAGCAGTGCGACAGGCGTTAACACTGAAGCTTTCTTT.

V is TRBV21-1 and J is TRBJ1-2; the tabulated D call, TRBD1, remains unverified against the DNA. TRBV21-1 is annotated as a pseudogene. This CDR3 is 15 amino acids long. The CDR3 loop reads CASTRRQGATYGYTF. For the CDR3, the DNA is TGTGCCAGCACCAGGAGACAGGGGGCTACCTATGGCTACACCTTC.

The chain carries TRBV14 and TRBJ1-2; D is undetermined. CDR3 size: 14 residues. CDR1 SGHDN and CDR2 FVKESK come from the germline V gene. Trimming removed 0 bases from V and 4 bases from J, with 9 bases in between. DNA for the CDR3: TGTGCCAGCAGCCAAGATCCTAGAGGCTATGGCTACACCTTC. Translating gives CASSQDPRGYGYTF.

CDR3 region: CASSLALTVNQPQHF. The DNA for the CDR3 is TGTGCCAGCAGCTTAGCCTTGACAGTCAATCAGCCCCAGCATTTT. The chain couples TRBV7-2 to TRBJ1-5; D is perhaps TRBD1 (5 bases). Germline V CDR1 and CDR2: SGHTA, FQGNSA. Trimming took 0 bases from V and 3 from J, leaving 9 bases between them. CDR3 length: 15 amino acids.

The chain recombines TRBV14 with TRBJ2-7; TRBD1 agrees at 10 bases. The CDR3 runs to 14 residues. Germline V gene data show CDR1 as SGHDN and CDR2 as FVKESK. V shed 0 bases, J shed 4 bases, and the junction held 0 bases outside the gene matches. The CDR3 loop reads CASSQEGQGYEQYF. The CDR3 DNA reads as TGTGCCAGCAGCCAAGAGGGACAGGGGTACGAGCAGTACTTC.

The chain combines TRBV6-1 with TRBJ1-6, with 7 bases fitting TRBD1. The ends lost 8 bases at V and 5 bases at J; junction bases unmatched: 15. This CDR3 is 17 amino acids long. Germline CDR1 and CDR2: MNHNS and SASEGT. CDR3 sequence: CASREGGASLNNSPLHF. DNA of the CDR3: TGTGCCAGCCGGGAAGGGGGCGCCTCCCTTAATAATTCACCCCTCCACTTT.

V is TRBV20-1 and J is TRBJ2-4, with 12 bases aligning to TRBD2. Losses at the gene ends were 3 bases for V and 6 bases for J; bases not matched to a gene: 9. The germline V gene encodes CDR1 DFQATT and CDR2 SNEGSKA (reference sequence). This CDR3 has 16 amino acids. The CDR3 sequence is CSASPGTSGLRNIQYF. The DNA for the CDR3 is TGCAGTGCTAGTCCCGGGACTAGCGGGCTACGAAACATTCAGTACTTC.

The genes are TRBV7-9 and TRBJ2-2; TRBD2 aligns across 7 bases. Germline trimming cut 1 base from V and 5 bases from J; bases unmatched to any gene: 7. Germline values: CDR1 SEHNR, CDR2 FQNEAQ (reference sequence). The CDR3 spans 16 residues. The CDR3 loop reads CASSLGGTMGTGELFF. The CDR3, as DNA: TGTGCCAGCAGCTTAGGCGGGACTATGGGTACCGGGGAGCTGTTTTTT.